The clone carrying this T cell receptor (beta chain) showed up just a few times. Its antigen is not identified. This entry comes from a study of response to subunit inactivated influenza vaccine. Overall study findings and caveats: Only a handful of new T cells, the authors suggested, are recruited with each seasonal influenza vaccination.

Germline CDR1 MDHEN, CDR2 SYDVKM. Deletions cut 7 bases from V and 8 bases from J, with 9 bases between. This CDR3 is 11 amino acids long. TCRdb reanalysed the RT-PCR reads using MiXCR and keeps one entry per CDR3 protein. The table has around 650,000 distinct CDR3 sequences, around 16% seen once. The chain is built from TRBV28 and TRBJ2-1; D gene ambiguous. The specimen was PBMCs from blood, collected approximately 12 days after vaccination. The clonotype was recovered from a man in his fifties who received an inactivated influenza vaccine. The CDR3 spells CASTYRYEQFF. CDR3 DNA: TGTGCCAGCACTTACCGCTATGAGCAGTTCTTC.